The sequence of this T cell receptor beta chain was determined in a study of naive and memory T cell subsets. Study-level findings and limits: Possibly reflecting memory cells re-expressing CD45RA, a few larger clonotypes occurred in naive repertoires, especially CD8. The power law exponent of TCR abundance differed between naive and memory cells. Gini index rose across naive, CM, EM and EMRA in CD4 and CD8. A clonotype means one alpha or beta sequence, not an alpha/beta pair. Over 95% of naive TCR sequences appeared only once after error correction, unlike memory subsets.

With respect to this clonotype: Its specificity is not known. The germline gene is not matched at one end of the junction; a read error may be the cause.

Two oligonucleotides, mixed equimolar, formed the beta constant-region primer covering TRBC1 and TRBC2. The ligated cDNA underwent four PCR rounds using SP2 and nested alpha and beta constant-region primers. TCRdb processed the UMI-ligation and nested PCR reads anew with MiXCR; each CDR3 protein has one entry. Of 150,000 or so distinct CDR3 sequences in the sample, 22% are singletons; the top ten hold 0.11%. CDR3 length: 15 amino acids. Germline CDR1 and CDR2: MDHEN and SYDVKM. The TCR comes from a human donor in good health. The sequenced material came from naive CD4+ T cells from blood. The chain recombines TRBV28 with TRBJ2-7; 8 bases are shared with TRBD1. Here the CDR3 DNA reads TGTGCCAGCAGTCAACCGGGGACAGGATCCTCCGAGCAGTACTTC. It codes for CASSQPGTGSSEQYF.